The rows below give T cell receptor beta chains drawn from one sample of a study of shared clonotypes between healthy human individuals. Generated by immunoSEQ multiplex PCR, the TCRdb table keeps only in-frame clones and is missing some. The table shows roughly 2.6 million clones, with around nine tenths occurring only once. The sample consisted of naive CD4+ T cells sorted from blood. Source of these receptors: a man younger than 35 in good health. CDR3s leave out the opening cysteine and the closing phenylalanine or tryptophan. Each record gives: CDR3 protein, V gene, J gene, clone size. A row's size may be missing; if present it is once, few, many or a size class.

CDR3aa: ASRNTGSRNGYT; v_gene: TRBV6-1; j_gene: TRBJ1-2; abundance: NA
CDR3aa: ASSNDRQGSDGYT; v_gene: TRBV19; j_gene: TRBJ1-2; abundance: NA
CDR3aa: ASSLEGSYHEQY; v_gene: TRBV7-2; j_gene: TRBJ2-7; abundance: NA
CDR3aa: ASPAGTGVKNTEAF; v_gene: TRBV28; j_gene: TRBJ1-1; abundance: NA
CDR3aa: ASSLEYRGQGYT; v_gene: TRBV5-1; j_gene: TRBJ1-2; abundance: NA
CDR3aa: ASSPLQQETQY; v_gene: TRBV5-1; j_gene: TRBJ2-5; abundance: NA
CDR3aa: ASSSGTSGIEQY; v_gene: TRBV9; j_gene: TRBJ2-7; abundance: NA
CDR3aa: AWKVGTDTQY; v_gene: TRBV30; j_gene: TRBJ2-3; abundance: NA
CDR3aa: ASSVDSSPSYEQY; v_gene: TRBV9; j_gene: TRBJ2-7; abundance: NA
CDR3aa: ASGLVQGGTPNYGYT; v_gene: TRBV12-5; j_gene: TRBJ1-2; abundance: once
CDR3aa: ASSSRRLNTEAF; v_gene: TRBV5-6; j_gene: TRBJ1-1; abundance: NA
CDR3aa: AISEGQINTGELF; v_gene: TRBV10-3; j_gene: TRBJ2-2; abundance: NA
CDR3aa: ASSTCGTPDLFEQY; v_gene: TRBV21-1; j_gene: TRBJ2-7; abundance: NA
CDR3aa: ASSRLGGVVQTNNEQF; v_gene: TRBV4-1; j_gene: TRBJ2-1; abundance: NA
CDR3aa: ASSQDKGYGYT; v_gene: TRBV4-3; j_gene: TRBJ1-2; abundance: NA
CDR3aa: ASSSDLVSPDTQY; v_gene: TRBV5-6; j_gene: TRBJ2-3; abundance: NA
CDR3aa: ASGSDVGGAQPQH; v_gene: TRBV12-5; j_gene: TRBJ1-5; abundance: NA
CDR3aa: SARGGGEAF; v_gene: TRBV20-1; j_gene: TRBJ1-1; abundance: NA
CDR3aa: ASREGGIYGYT; v_gene: TRBV6-1; j_gene: TRBJ1-2; abundance: NA
CDR3aa: ASSPGREQY; v_gene: TRBV6-5; j_gene: TRBJ2-7; abundance: NA